This T cell receptor beta chain was retrieved from a study of blood T cell repertoires in COVID-19. Study background: The United States, Italy and Spain provided the acute and convalescent COVID-19 samples. From T cells, B-cell-depleted T cells, or PBMCs came the material, which was cDNA or gDNA.

The authors' processing: Nucleated cell counts were estimated from reference gene primer amplification. The method was immunoSEQ multiplex PCR; TCRdb's version includes in-frame clones alone and lacks a portion of them. V and J calls and clone size are those listed in that table; D and trimming were worked out from the DNA. Among about 170,000 clones listed, 85% were seen once. This clone has a single count. CDR1 is KGHDR and CDR2 is SFDVKD in the germline V gene. CDR3 size: 15 residues. V shed 4 bases and J 7 bases; nucleotides not matched to a gene: 7. This chain links TRBV24-1 with TRBJ1-5, with TRBD1 identical over 9 bases. The TCR was taken from a human donor with acute or convalescent COVID-19. The donor label of this sample is uncertain. Sequencing was carried out using peripheral blood. DNA for the CDR3: TGTGCCACCAGTGAACCGGGACAGGGAAAACAGCCCCAGCATTTT. Translated: CATSEPGQGKQPQHF.